The source of this T cell receptor (beta chain) is a study of cytomegalovirus exposure and HLA in healthy donors. 60 Vbeta and 13 Jbeta primers were used in PCR. This table comes from immunoSEQ multiplex PCR, and its TCRdb copy is limited to in-frame clones, with some not included. Of about 87,000 clones in the sample, over 70% are singletons; the top ten hold 20% to 25%. Source material: PBMCs. The sequence was obtained from a man aged 25-45 years in good health and CMV-seropositive.

Here the CDR3 reads CASRPGLLGDTIYF. The CDR3 nucleotides read TGTGCCAGCAGGCCGGGACTCTTAGGGGACACCATATATTTT. The chain combines TRBV11-2 with TRBJ1-3; a possible D gene is TRBD1 (5 bases). The V gene lost 6 bases and the J gene lost 8 bases, with 17 bases spanning the gap. CDR1 SGHAT and CDR2 FQNNGV come from the germline V gene. The CDR3 is 14 amino acids.